The 20 T cell receptor beta chains given below trace back to one sample, sequenced in a study of blood T cell repertoires in COVID-19. The data were produced by immunoSEQ multiplex PCR, yet TCRdb's version contains in-frame clones alone and is incomplete. The sample carries fewer than 250,000 clones, roughly 85% recorded once. Sequencing input: peripheral blood. All receptors come from a woman aged 40 to 50 with active or convalescent COVID-19.

V and J are TRBV27 and TRBJ1-1; D gene unclear. CDR3 size: 15 residues. Germline V lookup: CDR1 MNHEY, CDR2 SMNVEV (reference sequence). V was clipped by 6 bases and J by 1 base, with 15 bases between them. The DNA for the CDR3 is TGTGCCAGCAGGGCCGGTGGCAGGTCGAACACTGAAGCTTTCTTT. It is translated as CASRAGGRSNTEAFF.

The rearrangement uses TRBV7-6 and TRBJ2-7; TRBD2 agrees at 7 bases. With 1 base clipped from V and 2 bases from J, the junction kept 5 bases outside the gene matches. Germline V gene lookup returns CDR1 SGHVS and CDR2 FNYEAQ. The CDR3 is made up of 15 amino acids. CDR3 nucleotide sequence: TGTGCCAGCAGCTTAGGACCGGGGGGAACCTACGAGCAGTACTTC. Translating gives CASSLGPGGTYEQYF.

V usage is TRBV19 and J usage is TRBJ2-5, with a possible D match to TRBD1 (6 bases). This CDR3 is 16 amino acids long. V was clipped by 3 bases and J by 2 bases, with 16 bases between them. The germline V gene encodes CDR1 LNHDA and CDR2 SQIVND (reference sequence). The CDR3 protein is CASSINHWTEQETQYF. The DNA for the CDR3 is TGTGCCAGTAGTATCAACCACTGGACAGAACAAGAGACCCAGTACTTC.

This chain links TRBV19 with TRBJ1-1; a weak D match, TRBD1 (6 bases). The CDR3 contains 12 residues. Per germline, CDR1 LNHDA and CDR2 SQIVND (reference sequence). Trimming pared 5 bases from V and 3 bases from J, leaving 7 bases between. In DNA, the CDR3 is TGTGCCAGTAGTTACAGGGACACTGAAGCTTTCTTT. Amino acid sequence: CASSYRDTEAFF.

V is TRBV30 and J is TRBJ2-6; D may be TRBD1 (6 bases). This CDR3 is built from 15 residues. V gave up 1 base and J gave up 0 bases, with 7 bases separating them. Germline-derived CDR1 and CDR2 are GTSNPN and SVGIG (reference sequence). This CDR3 is CAWSGTVSGANVLTF. CDR3 in DNA: TGTGCCTGGAGTGGGACAGTCTCTGGGGCCAACGTCCTGACTTTC.

The rearrangement uses TRBV4-2 and TRBJ2-3; unclear D gene. The germline gives CDR1 LGHNA, CDR2 YNFKEQ. The CDR3 is made up of 16 amino acids. Trimming left V 4 bases short and J 0 bases short, with 14 bases between. The CDR3 coding sequence is TGTGCCAGCAGCCCACGAATGTGGGCTAGCACAGATACGCAGTATTTT. It encodes CASSPRMWASTDTQYF.

This chain uses TRBV28 with TRBJ2-7; 8 bases fit TRBD1. V gave up 4 bases and J gave up 2 bases; unmatched junction bases: 4. This CDR3 has 14 amino acids. Germline assignment: CDR1 MDHEN and CDR2 SYDVKM. The CDR3 is CASSYPQGAYEQYF. The CDR3 DNA reads as TGTGCCAGCAGTTACCCACAGGGGGCCTACGAGCAGTACTTC. Full variable domain (remainder filled in from reference TRBV28 and TRBJ2-7): DVKVTQSSRYLVKRTGEKVFLECVQDMDHENMFWYRQDPGLGLRLIYFSYDVKMKEKGDIPEGYSVSREKKERFSLILESASTNQTSMYLCASSYPQGAYEQYFGPGTRLTVT.

This sequence joins TRBV6-8 and TRBJ2-5; possible D gene TRBD2, 5 bases. In germline, CDR1 is MNHGY, CDR2 SAAAGT. V lost 4 bases, J lost 5 bases, and 14 bases lay in between. The length of the CDR3 is 14 residues. CDR3 protein: CASSLRARRETQYF. The CDR3 region has the DNA TGTGCCAGCAGTTTGCGGGCCAGGCGGGAGACCCAGTACTTC.

V and J are TRBV28 and TRBJ1-3, with 8 bases that match TRBD1. In germline, CDR1 is MDHEN, CDR2 SYDVKM. CDR3 length equals 16 residues. V lost 7 bases to trimming and J lost 0 bases; unmatched junction nucleotides: 8. In DNA, the CDR3 is TGTGCCAGCAACGGACAGGGCGCCCCCTCTGGAAACACCATATATTTT. Protein: CASNGQGAPSGNTIYF.

The chain employs TRBV6-6 and TRBJ2-5, with 10 bases aligning to TRBD2. CDR3 length: 20 residues. Trimming cost V 5 bases and J 4 bases; bases outside gene matches: 22. The germline CDR1 and CDR2 sequences are MNHNY and SVGAGI (reference sequence). CDR3 DNA: TGTGCCAGCAGTCAGCGGGGTCTAGCGGGAGCAGAGTACGGGGGAGAGACCCAGTACTTC. This codes for CASSQRGLAGAEYGGETQYF.

The chain employs TRBV11-2 and TRBJ1-2, with 10 bases that match TRBD1. CDR3 size: 16 residues. Trimming removed 6 bases from V and 4 bases from J; junction bases left unmatched: 11. Germline assignment: CDR1 SGHAT and CDR2 FQNNGV. The CDR3 is CASRDNRGQGFYGYTF. Here the CDR3 DNA reads TGTGCCAGCAGGGATAATAGGGGACAGGGGTTCTATGGCTACACCTTC.

The V gene is TRBV2, the J gene TRBJ2-1; 13 nucleotides agree with TRBD2. Germline V lookup: CDR1 SNHLY, CDR2 FYNNEI. The CDR3 covers 16 residues. The J segment lost 8 bases and the V segment lost 11 bases, leaving 15 bases of the junction unmatched. The CDR3 region is CAVKWPGLAGLYEQFF. As DNA, the CDR3 is TGTGCCGTTAAATGGCCGGGACTAGCGGGATTATATGAGCAGTTCTTC.

The chain joins TRBV28 to TRBJ1-5; no reliable D call. This CDR3 is 12 amino acids long. V was cut by 2 bases and J by 4 bases, with 3 bases left in between. Germline V gives CDR1 MDHEN, CDR2 SYDVKM. The CDR3 DNA reads as TGTGCCAGCAGTTTACAGAATCAGCCCCAGCATTTT. Its translation: CASSLQNQPQHF.

This chain uses TRBV19 with TRBJ1-1, with a tentative D call TRBD1 (6 bases). This CDR3 comprises 12 residues. CDR1 and CDR2 (germline): LNHDA, SQIVND (reference sequence). The V end lost 6 bases, the J end lost 2 bases, and 7 bases lay between the germline ends. The CDR3 loop is CASRDSNTEAFF. The CDR3 DNA follows: TGTGCCAGTAGGGACAGTAACACTGAAGCTTTCTTT.

This chain connects TRBV4-3 to TRBJ2-3; 10 nucleotides line up with TRBD2. V shed 1 base, J shed 0 bases, and the junction held 4 bases outside the gene matches. CDR1 and CDR2 (germline): LGHNA, YSLEER. The CDR3 sequence is 17 residues long. The CDR3 protein is CASSQVPAGGSTDTQYF. The CDR3 nucleotides are TGCGCCAGCAGCCAAGTTCCAGCGGGGGGGAGCACAGATACGCAGTATTTT.

This chain links TRBV19 with TRBJ2-1, with 16 positions matching TRBD2. The CDR3 consists of 18 residues. Germline assignment: CDR1 LNHDA and CDR2 SQIVND (reference sequence). Germline trimming cut 5 bases from V and 9 bases from J; bases unmatched to any gene: 13. CDR3 residues: CASSSSGTSGRAFFEQFF. CDR3 bases: TGTGCCAGTAGTTCGTCCGGGACTAGCGGGAGGGCCTTTTTTGAGCAGTTCTTC.

The chain is built from TRBV18 and TRBJ1-2; D might be TRBD1 (5 bases). Germline V gene lookup returns CDR1 KGHSH and CDR2 LQKENI. The length of the CDR3 is 16 residues. Trimming cost V 0 bases and J 1 base, with 12 bases left between them. This CDR3 is CASSPPEWQGNYGYTF. Written as DNA, the CDR3 is TGTGCCAGCTCACCACCAGAATGGCAGGGTAACTATGGCTACACCTTC.

V and J are TRBV27 and TRBJ1-1; TRBD1 agrees at 8 bases. Germline CDR1 and CDR2: MNHEY and SMNVEV (reference sequence). The CDR3 spans 14 residues. Germline trimming cut 2 bases from V and 6 bases from J; bases unmatched to any gene: 5. The CDR3: CASSLQGAGAEAFF. In DNA, the CDR3 is TGTGCCAGCAGTTTACAGGGGGCAGGGGCTGAAGCTTTCTTT.

The chain employs TRBV29-1 and TRBJ2-1, with D maybe TRBD2 (6 bases). In germline, CDR1 is SQVTM, CDR2 ANQGSEA. V lost 3 bases and J lost 5, with 11 bases in between. The CDR3 contains 13 residues. Written as DNA, the CDR3 is TGCAGCGTTGAGGGACTGGACAACAATGAGCAGTTCTTC. It yields the protein CSVEGLDNNEQFF.

This clone was recorded a few times. CDR3 protein: CASSVGHLGTEAFF. CDR3 nucleotide sequence: TGTGCCAGCAGTGTAGGACACCTCGGCACTGAAGCTTTCTTT. The chain employs TRBV2 and TRBJ1-1; weak D call: TRBD1 (5 bases). The CDR3 is made up of 14 amino acids. From germline, CDR1 is SNHLY and CDR2 FYNNEI. V was trimmed by 4 bases and J by 4 bases, leaving 13 bases between them.